The 30 T cell receptor beta chains listed next were all sequenced from one sample in a study of T-cell memory formation after mild COVID-19. TCRdb ran MiXCR on the 5' RACE reads and lists one entry per CDR3 protein. In the table there are about 470,000 distinct CDR3 sequences, 25% of which are singletons. The sequencing sample was made of PBMCs or a T cell subset sorted from them (not recorded which). The source of these receptors is an adult woman who had mild COVID-19 (a few samples of this study predate the infection). Cell type and time point are not known.

The chain uses TRBV9 and TRBJ1-1, with no clear D. The germline gives CDR1 SGDLS, CDR2 YYNGEE. V dropped 4 bases and J dropped 4 bases, with 14 bases sitting between them. This CDR3 region has 14 residues. CDR3 sequence: CASSPPPPGTEAFF. In nucleotides, the CDR3 is TGTGCCAGCAGCCCCCCACCCCCGGGCACTGAAGCTTTCTTT.

This clonotype turned up a few times. The rearrangement uses TRBV24-1 and TRBJ2-4, with 11 bases identical to TRBD1. V was clipped by 3 bases and J by 6 bases; unmatched bases: 0. CDR1 and CDR2 (germline): KGHDR, SFDVKD. CDR3 length: 14 residues. The CDR3 region is CATSDGQGANIQYF. CDR3 coding DNA: TGTGCCACCAGTGATGGACAGGGGGCAAACATTCAGTACTTC.

V gene TRBV29-1 combines with J gene TRBJ1-2, with 7 bases lining up with TRBD1. The CDR3 loop spans 13 amino acids. Germline lookup yields CDR1 SQVTM and CDR2 ANQGSEA. V shed 4 bases and J 12 bases; nucleotides not matched to a gene: 14. CDR3 DNA sequence: TGCAGCGTTGCTCATGGAGGGGGCCTAACGCACACCTTC. It yields the protein CSVAHGGGLTHTF.

This clonotype occurred a few times. The CDR3, as DNA: TGTGCCAGCAGGGACAGGGACTTCTACTACGAGCAGTACTTC. This encodes CASRDRDFYYEQYF. The chain employs TRBV2 and TRBJ2-7, with 8 bases fitting TRBD1. Germline CDR1 is SNHLY and CDR2 is FYNNEI. Germline trimming cut 6 bases from V and 3 bases from J; bases unmatched to any gene: 7. This CDR3 spans 14 amino acids.

V usage is TRBV28 and J usage is TRBJ2-5; D gene ambiguous. From germline, CDR1 is MDHEN and CDR2 SYDVKM. This CDR3 spans 16 amino acids. Trimming shortened V by 0 bases and J by 1 base, and 12 bases separated the two germline ends. Here the CDR3 DNA reads TGTGCCAGCAGTTTATGGCCAGGCGACGTCCAAGAGACCCAGTACTTC. Its translation is CASSLWPGDVQETQYF.

This clonotype was detected only a few times. The rearrangement links TRBV12-3 or TRBV12-4 to TRBJ2-3; D call uncertain. The V end was cut by 1 base, the J end by 2 bases, with 13 bases between. This CDR3 is 16 amino acids long. The CDR3: CASSLGPTAFTDTQYF. CDR3 DNA: TGTGCCAGCAGTTTAGGACCAACAGCGTTCACAGATACGCAGTATTTT.

Written as DNA, the CDR3 is TGTGCCACCAGCAGAGATAGGGTAAGGGCAGCGGGGACCACTGAAGCTTTCTTT. It specifies CATSRDRVRAAGTTEAFF. The V gene is TRBV15, the J gene TRBJ1-1; possibly TRBD1 for D (5 bases). CDR1 LNHNV and CDR2 YYDKDF come from the germline V gene (reference sequence). This CDR3 spans 18 amino acids. V lost 0 bases and J 4 bases, leaving 21 bases between the germline ends.

J is TRBJ1-1 and V is TRBV4-1; the D is unclear. Trimming removed 4 bases from V and 3 bases from J, with 18 bases in between. Germline CDR1 MGHRA, CDR2 YSYEKL. CDR3 length: 16 amino acids. For the CDR3, the DNA is TGCGCCAGCAGCCCGGCCCCTGGACGGGCCTACACTGAAGCTTTCTTT. It yields the protein CASSPAPGRAYTEAFF.

The gene calls are TRBV7-9 and TRBJ2-3, with a tentative D call TRBD1 (5 bases). Germline V gene lookup returns CDR1 SEHNR and CDR2 FQNEAQ (reference sequence). The length of the CDR3 is 16 residues. Trimming removed 6 bases from V and 0 bases from J, with 16 bases in between. The DNA for the CDR3 is TGTGCCAGCAGGCGCAGTGGGGCTACTAGCACAGATACGCAGTATTTT. Its protein is CASRRSGATSTDTQYF.

This chain connects TRBV6-5 to TRBJ1-2, with no clear D. The ends were cut back, 0 bases at V and 8 bases at J, with 13 bases in the middle. The CDR3 sequence is 14 residues long. Germline V gene lookup returns CDR1 MNHEY and CDR2 SVGAGI. CDR3 coding DNA: TGTGCCAGCAGTTACTCCGGCAAGATAGGCGGCTACACCTTC. Its protein product is CASSYSGKIGGYTF.

V gene TRBV4-1 combines with J gene TRBJ1-1; tentatively, D is TRBD1 (5 bases). The germline V gene has CDR1 MGHRA and CDR2 YSYEKL. CDR3 length equals 15 residues. Trimming pared 1 base from V and 5 bases from J, leaving 14 bases between. CDR3 region: CASSQGGGSGTEAFF. CDR3 coding DNA: TGCGCCAGCAGCCAAGGGGGGGGATCTGGGACTGAAGCTTTCTTT.

This clonotype came up a few times. The rearrangement joins TRBV12-3 or TRBV12-4 to TRBJ1-2; perhaps TRBD1 as D (6 bases). With 3 bases removed from V and 3 bases from J, the gap between germline ends came to 8 bases. The CDR3 loop spans 13 amino acids. This CDR3 reads CASSFPGDYGYTF. CDR3 sequence (DNA): TGTGCCAGCAGTTTCCCAGGGGACTATGGCTACACCTTC.

The chain is built from TRBV5-1 and TRBJ1-1; 8 bases match TRBD1. The germline CDR1 and CDR2 sequences are SGHRS and YFSETQ. The CDR3 extends over 13 amino acids. The V gene end was trimmed by 0 bases and the J gene end by 7 bases; junction bases not matched to a gene: 2. CDR3 protein: CASSLDRGDEAFF. The CDR3, as DNA: TGCGCCAGCAGCTTGGACAGGGGGGATGAAGCTTTCTTT.

The sample holds a few counts of this clonotype. The rearrangement joins TRBV12-3 or TRBV12-4 to TRBJ1-1; no firm D call. V was pared by 10 bases and J by 4 bases, with 16 bases between. This CDR3 is 13 amino acids long. The CDR3 coding sequence is TGTGCCACGGGGAGTGAGATGGGCACTGAAGCTTTCTTT. Protein sequence: CATGSEMGTEAFF.

The V gene is TRBV12-3 or TRBV12-4, the J gene TRBJ2-5; 7 bases fit TRBD1. Germline trimming cut 3 bases from V and 2 bases from J; bases unmatched to any gene: 6. This CDR3 spans 15 amino acids. CDR3: CASSFNRGDQETQYF. CDR3 bases: TGTGCCAGCAGTTTTAACAGGGGAGATCAAGAGACCCAGTACTTC.

This rearrangement joins TRBV15 to TRBJ2-1; TRBD1 matches 8 bases. The CDR3 is 15 residues long. With V trimmed by 7 bases and J by 4 bases, 9 bases remained unmatched. The germline CDR1 and CDR2 sequences are LNHNV and YYDKDF (reference sequence). CDR3 amino acids: CATTPVTGEYNEQFF. In DNA form, the CDR3 reads TGTGCCACCACCCCGGTGACAGGGGAGTACAATGAGCAGTTCTTC.

This clonotype appeared many times. The rearrangement links TRBV12-3 or TRBV12-4 to TRBJ1-1; 12 bases fit TRBD1. V dropped 4 bases and J dropped 5; count of bases not matched to a gene: 8. The CDR3 spans 16 residues. Here the CDR3 reads CASSWGDRGRGTEAFF. The DNA for the CDR3 is TGTGCCAGCAGTTGGGGGGACAGGGGGCGCGGTACTGAAGCTTTCTTT.

This clonotype has only a few counts. The V call is TRBV12-3 or TRBV12-4, the J call TRBJ2-7; 10 nucleotides line up with TRBD1. V lost 1 base, J lost 1 base, and 13 bases stayed unmatched. CDR3 length: 19 amino acids. The CDR3 region is CASSLVPAPGTGVSYEQYF. As DNA, the CDR3 is TGTGCCAGCAGTTTAGTGCCTGCTCCCGGGACAGGGGTTTCCTACGAGCAGTACTTC.

The V and J genes are TRBV10-3 and TRBJ2-7, with TRBD2 identical over 10 bases. With V trimmed by 0 bases and J by 6 bases, 8 bases remained unmatched. In germline, CDR1 is ENHRY, CDR2 SYGVKD. This CDR3 comprises 16 residues. The DNA of the CDR3 is TGTGCCATCAGTGAGTCGACTAGCGGGTCGGCTGGCGAGCAGTACTTC. It is translated as CAISESTSGSAGEQYF.

This clonotype was seen only a few times. This rearrangement joins TRBV13 to TRBJ2-7, with TRBD1 matching over 8 bases. The CDR3 is made up of 15 amino acids. The germline V gene has CDR1 PRHDT and CDR2 FYEKMQ (reference sequence). J was trimmed by 2 bases and V by 3 bases; bases with no gene match: 6. The CDR3 DNA sequence: TGTGCCAGCAGCTTGGGACAGGACCGACCCTACGAGCAGTACTTC. The encoded protein is CASSLGQDRPYEQYF. The whole variable domain, filled in from reference TRBV13 and TRBJ2-7, reads AAGVIQSPRHLIKEKRETATLKCYPIPRHDTVYWYQQGPGQDPQFLISFYEKMQSDKGSIPDRFSAQQFSDYHSELNMSSLELGDSALYFCASSLGQDRPYEQYFGPGTRLTVT.

This clonotype has more than one count but fewer than ten. The V call is TRBV5-1, the J call TRBJ2-2, with D unclear. Germline values: CDR1 SGHRS, CDR2 YFSETQ. Trimming took 0 bases from V and 5 from J, leaving 14 bases between them. The CDR3 totals 16 residues. The chain's CDR3 is CASSLASGPITGELFF. The DNA for the CDR3 is TGCGCCAGCAGCTTGGCTTCCGGCCCGATTACCGGGGAGCTGTTTTTT.

The chain has TRBV5-4 and TRBJ2-3; a weak D match, TRBD1 (5 bases). This CDR3 has 16 amino acids. Per the germline V gene, CDR1 is SGHNT and CDR2 is YYREEE (reference sequence). Trimming shortened V by 0 bases and J by 5 bases, and 16 bases separated the two germline ends. Here the CDR3 DNA reads TGTGCCAGCAGCTTGGCCGGGCTAGTCCAGGGAGATACGCAGTATTTT. Residues: CASSLAGLVQGDTQYF.

The rearrangement uses TRBV10-3 and TRBJ2-1; D is ambiguous. CDR1 ENHRY and CDR2 SYGVKD come from the germline V gene. Trimming took 6 bases from V and 6 from J, leaving 9 bases between them. This CDR3 region has 12 residues. The CDR3 DNA is TGTGCCATCAGGGGCTTCGGCAATGAGCAGTTCTTC. This gives the protein CAIRGFGNEQFF.

The J gene is TRBJ2-7, the V gene TRBV5-1; a possible D gene is TRBD1 (6 bases). The germline V gene encodes CDR1 SGHRS and CDR2 YFSETQ. The germline V and J ends were trimmed by 4 bases and 7 bases, with 21 bases remaining between them. The CDR3 is 15 amino acids. CDR3 residues: CASSLVLGAPKEQYF. CDR3 DNA: TGCGCCAGCAGCCTGGTTCTGGGGGCGCCGAAAGAGCAGTACTTC.

The rearrangement uses TRBV7-9 and TRBJ2-5; 7 nucleotides line up with TRBD1. Germline trimming cut 5 bases from V and 5 bases from J; bases unmatched to any gene: 14. Germline CDR1 SEHNR, CDR2 FQNEAQ (reference sequence). The CDR3 extends over 16 amino acids. The CDR3 here is CASSLGDRVGVETQYF. Here the CDR3 DNA reads TGTGCCAGCAGCCTGGGAGACAGGGTGGGAGTCGAGACCCAGTACTTC. The variable domain in full, completed from reference TRBV7-9 and TRBJ2-5, reads DTGVSQNPRHKITKRGQNVTFRCDPISEHNRLYWYRQTLGQGPEFLTYFQNEAQLEKSRLLSDRFSAERPKGSFSTLEIQRTEQGDSAMYLCASSLGDRVGVETQYFGPGTRLLVL.

The chain has TRBV7-9 and TRBJ2-7, with D maybe TRBD2 (6 bases). Trimming left V 5 bases short and J 3 bases short, with 11 bases between. CDR1 is SEHNR and CDR2 is FQNEAQ in the germline V gene (reference sequence). The length of the CDR3 is 13 residues. The CDR3 bases are TGTGCCAGCAGCCTCCCTAGCGTCTACGAGCAGTACTTC. Amino acid sequence: CASSLPSVYEQYF.

This clonotype was seen more than once but under ten times. The chain has TRBV7-3 and TRBJ2-5; 8 bases fit TRBD1. In germline, CDR1 is SGHTA, CDR2 FQGTGA. The CDR3 runs 14 residues. Trimming removed 4 bases from V and 5 bases from J; junction bases left unmatched: 6. DNA of the CDR3: TGTGCCAGCAGCTCCAGGGGGCGCACGGAGACCCAGTACTTC. Its translation is CASSSRGRTETQYF.

This clonotype was picked up a small number of times. The rearrangement uses TRBV6-2 or TRBV6-3 and TRBJ2-1; 12 nucleotides line up with TRBD2. The germline CDR1 and CDR2 sequences are MNHEY and SVGEGT. This CDR3 has 19 residues. J gave up 0 bases and V 2 bases, and 8 bases lay outside the gene matches. The CDR3 sequence: CASSYGSSGRGSSYNEQFF. The CDR3 DNA follows: TGTGCCAGCAGTTACGGTTCTAGCGGGAGGGGCAGCTCCTACAATGAGCAGTTCTTC.

The chain is built from TRBV6-1 and TRBJ2-3, with 7 bases lining up with TRBD1. The CDR3 spans 15 residues. Unmatched junction bases numbered 6, after V lost 4 bases and J lost 2 bases. The germline CDR1 and CDR2 sequences are MNHNS and SASEGT. In DNA form, the CDR3 reads TGTGCCAGCAGTGCACTGACAGGGTTCACAGATACGCAGTATTTT. Protein product: CASSALTGFTDTQYF.

The V and J genes are TRBV9 and TRBJ1-1, with no clear D. V was trimmed by 1 base and J by 3 bases, leaving 16 bases between them. The CDR3 totals 16 residues. CDR1 is SGDLS, CDR2 YYNGEE, per germline. The chain's CDR3 is CASSVSVSYGDTEAFF. The CDR3 nucleotides read TGTGCCAGCAGCGTATCTGTGTCCTACGGCGACACTGAAGCTTTCTTT.